What follows describes a single T cell receptor beta chain. CDR3 length equals 13 residues. CDR1 is LNHDA, CDR2 SQIVND, per germline (reference sequence). V lost 2 bases and J lost 7, with 9 bases in between. Two negative PCRs, clearance, or symptom resolution had been documented for recovered Cohort 3 donors. This table comes from immunoSEQ multiplex PCR, and its TCRdb copy is limited to in-frame clones, with some not included. The sample holds more than 300,000 clones, approximately 90% seen once. These data belong to a study of blood T cell repertoires in COVID-19. Across the whole study: Sources were T cells, B-cell-depleted T cells, or PBMCs; the material itself was cDNA or gDNA.

This chain joins TRBV19 and TRBJ1-5; D may be TRBD1 (5 bases). This sequence originates from a woman aged 18-30 years who had recovered from COVID-19. Sequencing was performed on PBMCs or T cells enriched from blood (not recorded which). The CDR3 nucleotides read TGTGCCAGTAGTATAAGGGGCGAACAGCCCCAGCATTTT. It is translated as CASSIRGEQPQHF.